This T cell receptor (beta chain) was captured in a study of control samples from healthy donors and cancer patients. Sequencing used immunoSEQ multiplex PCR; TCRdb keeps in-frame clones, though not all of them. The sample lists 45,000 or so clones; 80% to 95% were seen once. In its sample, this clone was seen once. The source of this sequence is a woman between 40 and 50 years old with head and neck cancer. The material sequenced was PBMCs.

The CDR3 DNA is TGCGCCAGCAGCCACCACGGGACAGCAGGATCTAATGAAAAACTGTTTTTT. Its translation is CASSHHGTAGSNEKLFF. The chain recombines TRBV4-1 with TRBJ1-4; 7 nucleotides agree with TRBD1. CDR3 size: 17 residues. The trim removed 3 bases at V and 3 bases at J, leaving 10 bases unmatched. Germline CDR1 reads MGHRA; CDR2 reads YSYEKL.